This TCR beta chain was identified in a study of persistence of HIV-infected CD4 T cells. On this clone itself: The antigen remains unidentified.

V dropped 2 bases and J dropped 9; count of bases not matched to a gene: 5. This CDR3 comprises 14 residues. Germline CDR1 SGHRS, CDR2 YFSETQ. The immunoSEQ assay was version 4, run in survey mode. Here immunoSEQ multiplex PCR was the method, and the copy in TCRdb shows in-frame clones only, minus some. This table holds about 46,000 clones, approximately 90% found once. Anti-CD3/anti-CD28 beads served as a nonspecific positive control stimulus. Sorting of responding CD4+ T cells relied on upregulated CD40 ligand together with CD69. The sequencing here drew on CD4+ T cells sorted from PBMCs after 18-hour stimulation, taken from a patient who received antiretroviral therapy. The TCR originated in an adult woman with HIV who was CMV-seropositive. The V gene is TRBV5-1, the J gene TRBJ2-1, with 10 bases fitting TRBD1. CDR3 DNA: TGCGCCAGCAGCTTTGACAGGGGGCAGGGTGAGCAGTTCTTC. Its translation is CASSFDRGQGEQFF.